The 32 T cell receptor beta chains given below trace back to one sample, sequenced in a study of regulatory T cells in long-lasting Graves disease. The sample's time point: newly diagnosed GD, antithyroid drugs for less than 3 months. RNA extracted from PBMCs served as the sequencing template. Combining iRepertoire HTBI primers with Arm-PCR of CDR3 regions, the authors built TCR beta libraries. TCRdb reanalysed the multiplex PCR reads using MiXCR and keeps one entry per CDR3 protein. The sample yields around 250,000 distinct CDR3 sequences, 15% to 20% seen once. Source: peripheral blood mononuclear cells (PBMCs), taken at new diagnosis, from a patient treated with antithyroid drugs. The receptors derive from a female donor with Graves disease.

The table lists this clonotype with many counts. The rearrangement links TRBV11-2 to TRBJ2-7; D unclear. Germline loops: CDR1 SGHAT, CDR2 FQNNGV. The CDR3 has 13 amino acids. The V gene lost 5 bases and the J gene lost 2 bases, with 10 bases spanning the gap. CDR3 protein: CASSPGPAYEQYF. The CDR3 coding sequence is TGTGCCAGCAGCCCCGGGCCGGCCTACGAGCAGTACTTC.

Of note for this clonotype: A much more abundant neighbour one base away suggests this may be a read error. This chain joins TRBV28 and TRBJ2-7, with 7 nucleotides matching TRBD1. The CDR3 has 13 amino acids. Germline trimming cut 5 bases from V and 2 bases from J; bases unmatched to any gene: 3. Germline V gene lookup returns CDR1 MDHEN and CDR2 SYDVKM. In nucleotides, the CDR3 is TGTGCCAGCAGTCGGGACAGCGCCTACGAGCAGTACTTC. Residues: CASSRDSAYEQYF.

On this clonotype itself: With a much larger clone just one base away, this may be a read error. The chain joins TRBV19 to TRBJ1-1, with D uncertain. V was shortened by 9 bases and J by 1 base, with 12 bases between the two germline ends. CDR3 length equals 13 residues. Germline CDR1 and CDR2: LNHDA and SQIVND (reference sequence). The CDR3: CASQSTGNTEAFF. CDR3 in DNA: TGTGCCAGCCAGTCTACTGGGAACACTGAAGCTTTCTTT.

In its sample, this clonotype was seen many times. The V call is TRBV19, the J call TRBJ1-5; maybe TRBD1 (5 bases). The V and J ends lost 8 bases and 2 bases respectively, with 13 bases between them. The CDR3 totals 14 residues. From germline, CDR1 is LNHDA and CDR2 SQIVND (reference sequence). In DNA form, the CDR3 reads TGTGCCAGTCGAAAGGGGCAGGGCAATCAGCCCCAGCATTTT. This translates into CASRKGQGNQPQHF.

This clonotype was found many times. The V and J genes are TRBV6-1 and TRBJ1-5; D call uncertain. CDR1 and CDR2 (germline): MNHNS, SASEGT. V shed 6 bases and J shed 5 bases, with 11 bases lying between them. The CDR3 spans 13 residues. CDR3 loop: CASRIGLHQPQHF. The CDR3 DNA sequence: TGTGCCAGCAGAATAGGGTTACATCAGCCCCAGCATTTT.

This clonotype was recorded at least ten times. The gene calls are TRBV6-1 and TRBJ2-1; 7 nucleotides align to TRBD2. V shed 6 bases and J 3 bases; nucleotides not matched to a gene: 2. Per the germline V gene, CDR1 is MNHNS and CDR2 is SASEGT. The CDR3 runs to 13 residues. CDR3 amino acids: CASSLADYNEQFF. In nucleotides, the CDR3 is TGTGCCAGCAGCCTAGCGGACTACAATGAGCAGTTCTTC.

This clonotype was detected ten times or more. The chain is built from TRBV12-3 or TRBV12-4 and TRBJ1-2; TRBD1 aligns across 10 bases. V trimming: 6 bases; J trimming: 8 bases; junction bases outside the gene matches: 6. The CDR3 consists of 13 residues. DNA for the CDR3: TGTGCCAGCAGCCCTGGACAGGGGGACGGCTACACCTTC. Residues: CASSPGQGDGYTF.

This clonotype occurred many times. The V gene is TRBV7-9, the J gene TRBJ1-4; D gene uncertain. This CDR3 region has 12 residues. Germline assignment: CDR1 SEHNR and CDR2 FQNEAQ (reference sequence). V lost 4 bases, J lost 6 bases, and 6 bases lay in between. The chain's CDR3 is CASSYGDEKLFF. CDR3 bases: TGTGCCAGCAGCTACGGAGATGAAAAACTGTTTTTT.

This clonotype was detected ten times or more. The chain links TRBV11-2 to TRBJ2-3; 7 nucleotides line up with TRBD2. The CDR3 extends over 15 amino acids. In germline, CDR1 is SGHAT, CDR2 FQNNGV. V was pared by 5 bases and J by 2 bases, with 7 bases of the junction left unmatched. CDR3 bases: TGTGCCAGCAGCCTCTTAGCGGGCCTCACAGATACGCAGTATTTT. This encodes CASSLLAGLTDTQYF.

V gene TRBV19 combines with J gene TRBJ2-7, with TRBD2 matching over 10 bases. CDR1 is LNHDA, CDR2 SQIVND, per germline (reference sequence). CDR3 length equals 14 residues. J lost 3 bases, V lost 10 bases, and 9 bases had no gene match. The CDR3 region is CATRRASGSYEQYF. The CDR3 nucleotides read TGTGCCACCCGCCGAGCTAGCGGGAGCTACGAGCAGTACTTC.

This clonotype was seen ten or more times. The chain employs TRBV11-3 and TRBJ1-3; unclear D gene. The V gene's germline CDR1 is SGHNT and CDR2 YENEEA. V was trimmed by 5 bases and J by 0 bases, leaving 14 bases between them. There are 16 residues in the CDR3. CDR3 sequence (DNA): TGTGCCAGCAGCCGATACAGCGACTACTCTGGAAACACCATATATTTT. This gives the protein CASSRYSDYSGNTIYF. Full variable domain (rest looked up from reference TRBV11-3 and TRBJ1-3): EAGVVQSPRYKIIEKKQPVAFWCNPISGHNTLYWYLQNLGQGPELLIRYENEEAVDDSQLPKDRFSAERLKGVDSTLKIQPAELGDSAVYLCASSRYSDYSGNTIYFGEGSWLTVV.

There are many counts of this clonotype. The chain has TRBV30 and TRBJ2-7; D is uncertain. The V end was cut by 2 bases, the J end by 6 bases, with 11 bases between. The length of the CDR3 is 12 residues. In germline, CDR1 is GTSNPN, CDR2 SVGIG (reference sequence). The CDR3 reads CAWSFMAVEQYF. In DNA, the CDR3 is TGTGCCTGGAGTTTTATGGCGGTCGAGCAGTACTTC.

This clonotype appeared many times. The chain joins TRBV28 to TRBJ1-4; no clear D. Germline CDR1 is MDHEN and CDR2 is SYDVKM. The CDR3 loop spans 13 amino acids. V lost 8 bases and J lost 4, with 11 bases in between. The CDR3 DNA reads as TGTGCCAGCCTAGAGATGAATAATGAAAAACTGTTTTTT. Translated, it gives CASLEMNNEKLFF.

The sample holds many counts of this clonotype. This chain links TRBV6-2 or TRBV6-3 with TRBJ1-3; 9 positions agree with TRBD1. The J segment lost 0 bases and the V segment lost 6 bases, leaving 6 bases of the junction unmatched. There are 16 residues in the CDR3. The germline gives CDR1 MNHEY, CDR2 SVGEGT. The CDR3 nucleotides read TGTGCCAGCAGCCGCGGGACAGGGTTCTCTGGAAACACCATATATTTT. Its translation is CASSRGTGFSGNTIYF.

In its sample, this clonotype was seen many times. This chain uses TRBV6-5 with TRBJ1-1; TRBD1 matches 7 bases. Germline trimming cut 2 bases from V and 10 bases from J; bases unmatched to any gene: 10. Germline V CDR1 and CDR2: MNHEY, SVGAGI. This CDR3 spans 14 amino acids. In DNA form, the CDR3 reads TGTGCCAGCAGTTACGCCGACAGGGCCGGCGTAGCTTTCTTT. Translation gives CASSYADRAGVAFF.

There are many counts of this clonotype. V usage is TRBV12-5 and J usage is TRBJ2-3; D might be TRBD1 (5 bases). Looked up from germline, CDR1 is LGHNT and CDR2 is FRNRAP. Between the trimmed V and J ends, which lost 6 bases and 9 bases, there was a span of 13 bases. This CDR3 has 12 amino acids. The CDR3 spells CASGLDILTQYF. The CDR3 nucleotides are TGTGCTAGTGGCCTGGACATATTAACGCAGTATTTT.

This clonotype was detected ten times or more. This chain links TRBV19 with TRBJ1-2; 9 bases line up with TRBD1. The CDR3 is 16 amino acids. Per the germline V gene, CDR1 is LNHDA and CDR2 is SQIVND (reference sequence). V lost 0 bases, J lost 3 bases, and 5 bases stayed unmatched. This chain's CDR3 is CASSIDGGQGYYGYTF. DNA of the CDR3: TGTGCCAGTAGTATAGATGGAGGACAGGGGTACTATGGCTACACCTTC.

This clonotype showed up just once. The V call is TRBV2, the J call TRBJ2-5, with a weak D call TRBD1 (6 bases). V dropped 6 bases and J dropped 5 bases, with 10 bases sitting between them. CDR1 and CDR2 from the germline V gene are SNHLY and FYNNEI. The CDR3 has 12 amino acids. The CDR3 sequence: CASSFTGETQYF. CDR3 DNA sequence: TGTGCCAGCAGCTTTACAGGGGAGACCCAGTACTTC.

This sequence joins TRBV7-2 and TRBJ1-2; D uncertain. Germline CDR1 is SGHTA and CDR2 is FQGNSA. V dropped 3 bases and J dropped 8 bases, with 13 bases sitting between them. This CDR3 region has 13 residues. In DNA form, the CDR3 reads TGTGCCAGCAGCTTCTATCTGGATCTCGGCTACACCTTC. It is translated as CASSFYLDLGYTF.

This clonotype occurred many times. This chain joins TRBV2 and TRBJ2-2; TRBD2 agrees at 9 bases. Unmatched junction bases numbered 6, after V lost 5 bases and J lost 5 bases. The CDR3 is made up of 15 amino acids. Germline CDR1 and CDR2: SNHLY and FYNNEI. This chain's CDR3 is CASSLAGEGTGELFF. The CDR3 nucleotides read TGTGCCAGCAGTTTAGCGGGAGAAGGGACCGGGGAGCTGTTTTTT.

This clonotype was recorded many times. The V call is TRBV19, the J call TRBJ2-2, with 9 nucleotides matching TRBD1. Per the germline V gene, CDR1 is LNHDA and CDR2 is SQIVND (reference sequence). The CDR3 is 16 residues long. V was clipped by 5 bases and J by 2 bases; unmatched bases: 6. CDR3 in DNA: TGTGCCAGTAGTCCAACGGACAGGGGAAACACCGGGGAGCTGTTTTTT. Amino acids: CASSPTDRGNTGELFF.

This clonotype was recorded many times. This sequence joins TRBV6-1 and TRBJ2-5; TRBD1 aligns across 10 bases. J was trimmed by 1 base and V by 8 bases; bases with no gene match: 4. The CDR3 spans 14 residues. Germline V gene lookup returns CDR1 MNHNS and CDR2 SASEGT. The CDR3 nucleotides read TGTGCCAGCGGGACAGGGGCCACCCAAGAGACCCAGTACTTC. It codes for CASGTGATQETQYF.

This clonotype showed up many times. This chain uses TRBV24-1 with TRBJ1-5; 7 bases are a match to TRBD1. Germline CDR1 KGHDR, CDR2 SFDVKD. Trimming cost V 7 bases and J 0 bases; bases outside gene matches: 11. CDR3 length: 17 residues. CDR3 protein: CATSEGGQQYSNQPQHF. CDR3 nucleotides: TGTGCCACCAGCGAAGGGGGACAGCAGTATAGCAATCAGCCCCAGCATTTT.

This clonotype was detected many times. This chain joins TRBV10-3 and TRBJ1-2; 8 bases fit TRBD1. This CDR3 comprises 14 residues. After removal of 8 bases from V and 6 bases from J, the junction contained 11 bases not matched to a gene. Germline CDR1 is ENHRY and CDR2 is SYGVKD. The CDR3 DNA reads as TGTGCCATCTCGGGGGTCCGGACAGGGAATGGCTACACCTTC. As protein: CAISGVRTGNGYTF.

The table lists this clonotype with many counts. The rearrangement uses TRBV20-1 and TRBJ2-5; 9 positions agree with TRBD2. The V gene's germline CDR1 is DFQATT and CDR2 SNEGSKA (reference sequence). The V segment lost 0 bases and the J segment 4 bases; nucleotides outside the gene matches: 0. The CDR3 loop spans 13 amino acids. CDR3 loop: CSAREAGGETQYF. The CDR3 DNA reads as TGCAGTGCTAGAGAAGCGGGAGGAGAGACCCAGTACTTC.

There are many counts of this clonotype. V is TRBV18 and J is TRBJ1-6, with D maybe TRBD1 (5 bases). V lost 0 bases and J lost 9, with 18 bases in between. The CDR3 length is 17 residues. Germline V gene lookup returns CDR1 KGHSH and CDR2 LQKENI. This chain's CDR3 is CASSPPVSGWGGSPLHF. The CDR3 DNA follows: TGTGCCAGCTCACCACCGGTGTCAGGGTGGGGGGGTTCACCCCTCCACTTT. The variable domain in full, with the rest retrieved from reference TRBV18 and TRBJ1-6, is NAGVMQNPRHLVRRRGQEARLRCSPMKGHSHVYWYRQLPEEGLKFMVYLQKENIIDESGMPKERFSAEFPKEGPSILRIQQVVRGDSAAYFCASSPPVSGWGGSPLHFGNGTRLTVT.

This clonotype was counted ten times or more. The rearrangement links TRBV27 to TRBJ2-7; 7 positions agree with TRBD2. The CDR3 is made up of 15 amino acids. Germline CDR1 is MNHEY and CDR2 is SMNVEV (reference sequence). Trimming cost V 0 bases and J 7 bases; bases outside gene matches: 9. CDR3 sequence reads: CASSLSGRATGEQYF. CDR3 DNA sequence: TGTGCCAGCAGTTTATCTGGGAGGGCCACGGGAGAGCAGTACTTC.

The genes are TRBV4-1 and TRBJ2-1, with TRBD1 matching over 9 bases. CDR1 MGHRA and CDR2 YSYEKL come from the germline V gene. CDR3 length: 16 amino acids. V shed 6 bases, J shed 5 bases, and the junction held 11 bases outside the gene matches. The chain's CDR3 is CASSPASRTGDNEQFF. CDR3 nucleotide sequence: TGCGCCAGCAGTCCGGCGTCCAGGACAGGGGACAATGAGCAGTTCTTC.

The sample holds many counts of this clonotype. The V gene is TRBV20-1, the J gene TRBJ2-7, with 10 bases that match TRBD2. CDR1 is DFQATT and CDR2 is SNEGSKA in the germline V gene (reference sequence). V lost 0 bases, J lost 2 bases, and 10 bases stayed unmatched. The CDR3 loop spans 17 amino acids. The CDR3 DNA reads as TGCAGTGCTAGAGACCCCCGGACTAGCGGAGGGACCTACGAGCAGTACTTC. Protein product: CSARDPRTSGGTYEQYF.

In its sample, this clonotype was seen many times. This chain joins TRBV5-8 and TRBJ1-5; TRBD1 matches at 11 bases. Losses at the gene ends were 4 bases for V and 9 bases for J; bases not matched to a gene: 6. Germline assignment: CDR1 SGHTS and CDR2 YDEGEE. This CDR3 comprises 14 residues. The CDR3 loop is CASSLRTGGSPQHF. In nucleotides, the CDR3 is TGTGCCAGCAGCCTCCGGACAGGGGGCTCGCCCCAGCATTTT.

This clonotype was observed at least ten times. This chain connects TRBV9 to TRBJ2-2, with a possible D match to TRBD1 (6 bases). The CDR3 is made up of 15 amino acids. Trimming pared 0 bases from V and 1 base from J, leaving 7 bases between. Germline V CDR1 and CDR2: SGDLS, YYNGEE. CDR3 protein: CASSVATGNTGELFF. As DNA, the CDR3 is TGTGCCAGCAGCGTAGCGACAGGGAACACCGGGGAGCTGTTTTTT.

In nucleotides, the CDR3 is TGTGCCAGCAGTGAAGGAGCTGGCGGGAGGGCCGGGTACGAGCAGTACTTC. This codes for CASSEGAGGRAGYEQYF. This chain connects TRBV2 to TRBJ2-7, with 9 positions matching TRBD2. Germline assignment: CDR1 SNHLY and CDR2 FYNNEI. This CDR3 comprises 17 residues. Unmatched junction bases numbered 11, after V lost 1 base and J lost 4 bases.